Below are 24 T cell receptor beta chains sequenced from a single sample in a study of T-cell reconstitution after alpha-beta-depleted transplantation in children. Researchers prepared the TCRbeta library using unique molecular identifiers, the study reports. TCRdb re-called the PCR reads through MiXCR, storing one row per CDR3 protein. The sample carries roughly 280,000 distinct CDR3 sequences, about 9.9% recorded once. Specimen: peripheral blood, collected 180 days after TCRalphabeta/CD19-depleted stem cell transplant. The source is a male patient aged 2 to 10 who had a stem cell transplant for chronic granulomatous disease, so the T cells may come from the graft donor.

This clonotype occurred many times. The CDR3 DNA sequence: TGCCCCACTTCCGCAGGGACAGGAAACTACGAGCAGTACTTC. Amino acid sequence: CPTSAGTGNYEQYF. The chain is built from TRBV5-1 and TRBJ2-7, with 8 bases identical to TRBD1. This CDR3 contains 14 residues. Per the germline V gene, CDR1 is SGHRS and CDR2 is YFSETQ.

This clonotype was counted at least ten times. This rearrangement joins TRBV12-3 or TRBV12-4 to TRBJ2-5, with D tentatively TRBD1 (6 bases). This CDR3 comprises 13 residues. V was cut by 1 base and J by 6 bases, with 9 bases left in between. The CDR3 DNA is TGTGCCAGCAGTTTAGTTGGGGGCAAGACCCAGTACTTC. As protein: CASSLVGGKTQYF.

The chain employs TRBV18 and TRBJ1-2, with 9 positions matching TRBD1. Germline CDR1 and CDR2: KGHSH and LQKENI. With 3 bases clipped from V and 6 bases from J, the junction kept 2 bases outside the gene matches. The length of the CDR3 is 13 residues. The CDR3 coding sequence is TGTGCCAGCTCACCCGGGACAGGGAATGGCTACACCTTC. It codes for CASSPGTGNGYTF. Full variable domain (remainder filled in from reference TRBV18 and TRBJ1-2): NAGVMQNPRHLVRRRGQEARLRCSPMKGHSHVYWYRQLPEEGLKFMVYLQKENIIDESGMPKERFSAEFPKEGPSILRIQQVVRGDSAAYFCASSPGTGNGYTFGSGTRLTVV.

A few counts support this clonotype. The chain employs TRBV6-5 and TRBJ2-5, with 12 bases lining up with TRBD2. The CDR3 runs 18 residues. V was clipped by 4 bases and J by 0 bases; unmatched bases: 9. Germline loops: CDR1 MNHEY, CDR2 SVGAGI. CDR3 protein: CASSLRLAGGPYQETQYF. For the CDR3, the DNA is TGTGCCAGCAGTTTGCGGCTAGCGGGAGGGCCGTACCAAGAGACCCAGTACTTC.

This clonotype was observed many times. The V and J genes are TRBV5-5 and TRBJ1-5; D is ambiguous. This CDR3 region has 15 residues. The germline V and J ends were trimmed by 0 bases and 7 bases, with 14 bases remaining between them. Germline CDR1 is SGHKS and CDR2 is YYEKEE (reference sequence). The CDR3 sequence is CASSLASSPGQPQHF. The CDR3 bases are TGTGCCAGCAGCTTGGCGTCCAGCCCGGGGCAGCCCCAGCATTTT.

About this clonotype itself: A much larger clone is a single base away; this may be a read error. The genes are TRBV20-1 and TRBJ2-7; D remains ambiguous. Between the trimmed V and J ends, which lost 8 bases and 6 bases, there was a span of 14 bases. This CDR3 is 11 amino acids long. Germline CDR1 is DFQATT and CDR2 is SNEGSKA (reference sequence). CDR3 coding DNA: TGCAGTTCAGTTCTAGGGTTCGAGCAGTACTTC. It encodes CSSVLGFEQYF.

There are many counts of this clonotype. This rearrangement joins TRBV7-9 to TRBJ1-6; no clear D. V was pared by 5 bases and J by 7 bases, with 15 bases between. Per the germline V gene, CDR1 is SEHNR and CDR2 is FQNEAQ (reference sequence). The CDR3 runs to 15 residues. The CDR3 loop is CASSRTGSMNSPLHF. CDR3 DNA sequence: TGTGCCAGCAGCCGGACGGGGTCGATGAATTCACCCCTCCACTTT. The entire variable domain, with the rest obtained from reference TRBV7-9 and TRBJ1-6, is as follows: DTGVSQNPRHKITKRGQNVTFRCDPISEHNRLYWYRQTLGQGPEFLTYFQNEAQLEKSRLLSDRFSAERPKGSFSTLEIQRTEQGDSAMYLCASSRTGSMNSPLHFGNGTRLTVT.

This clonotype was picked up many times. V is TRBV7-6 and J is TRBJ2-5; 9 bases are shared with TRBD2. The CDR3 spans 17 residues. Germline V gene data show CDR1 as SGHVS and CDR2 as FNYEAQ. With V trimmed by 1 base and J by 1 base, 7 bases remained unmatched. The CDR3 loop is CASSLVGSGGPQETQYF. The CDR3 DNA follows: TGTGCCAGCAGCTTAGTGGGTAGCGGGGGCCCCCAAGAGACCCAGTACTTC.

Turning to this clonotype: This may stem from a read error, because a much larger clone lies one nucleotide away. The chain is built from TRBV5-1 and TRBJ2-1, with a possible D match to TRBD2 (6 bases). The CDR3 spans 15 residues. CDR1 is SGHRS, CDR2 YFSETQ, per germline. The CDR3 protein is CASNLIGRPNNERFF. CDR3 nucleotide sequence: TGCGCCAGCAACCTTATCGGGAGACCTAACAATGAGCGGTTCTTC.

Many counts were recorded for this clonotype. This chain links TRBV12-3 or TRBV12-4 with TRBJ1-5; D remains unclear. V was shortened by 5 bases and J by 3 bases, with 5 bases between the two germline ends. This CDR3 has 12 residues. The DNA for the CDR3 is TGTGCCAGCAGTCGGGCCAATCAGCCCCAGCATTTT. It specifies CASSRANQPQHF.

This clonotype was detected ten times or more. V is TRBV19 and J is TRBJ1-5; D uncertain. The CDR3 runs to 12 residues. V gave up 3 bases and J gave up 5 bases, with 5 bases separating them. CDR1 LNHDA and CDR2 SQIVND come from the germline V gene (reference sequence). CDR3 sequence: CASSIRDQPQHF. Written as DNA, the CDR3 is TGTGCCAGTAGTATTAGAGATCAGCCCCAGCATTTT.

In this sample, this clonotype turned up many times. CDR3 nucleotides: TGTGCCAGCAGTTTAGCCACTAGCGTGGTTGAGACCCAGTACTTC. Its protein is CASSLATSVVETQYF. This chain uses TRBV12-3 or TRBV12-4 with TRBJ2-5, with 7 bases aligning to TRBD2. Trimming took 0 bases from V and 5 from J; bases not matched to a gene: 6. The CDR3 runs to 15 residues.

The V call is TRBV7-2, the J call TRBJ2-1; 7 nucleotides align to TRBD1. The junction had 18 bases not matched to a gene; V was cut back by 5 bases and J by 5 bases. The CDR3 has 18 amino acids. Germline V gene sequence: CDR1 SGHTA, CDR2 FQGNSA. The CDR3 DNA reads TGTGCCAGCAGCCATAACGGAATCGGGACAGAGGGGGACAATGAGCAGTTCTTC. Its translation: CASSHNGIGTEGDNEQFF.

This clonotype was counted a few times. The rearrangement joins TRBV12-3 or TRBV12-4 to TRBJ2-3; no firm D call. CDR3 length: 18 residues. The ends were cut back, 4 bases at V and 4 bases at J, with 24 bases in the middle. The CDR3 region has the DNA TGTGCCAGCAGTTCGCCCGAAATTGTGACTCGAGAGGCAGATACGCAGTATTTT. Encoded protein: CASSSPEIVTREADTQYF.

This clonotype has a count of ten or more. The rearrangement uses TRBV12-3 or TRBV12-4 and TRBJ1-5, with a tentative D call TRBD1 (6 bases). V lost 3 bases and J lost 4, with 7 bases in between. The CDR3 runs to 13 residues. The CDR3 bases are TGTGCCAGCAGTTTTACAGGGAATCAGCCCCAGCATTTT. It yields the protein CASSFTGNQPQHF.

The J gene is TRBJ1-1, the V gene TRBV19; D is unresolved. Germline loops: CDR1 LNHDA, CDR2 SQIVND (reference sequence). The CDR3 is 14 residues long. V was cut by 3 bases and J by 4 bases, with 12 bases left in between. CDR3 coding DNA: TGTGCCAGTAGTATTACACCAAGAGGCACTGAAGCTTTCTTT. This encodes CASSITPRGTEAFF. Full variable domain (remainder filled in from reference TRBV19 and TRBJ1-1): DGGITQSPKYLFRKEGQNVTLSCEQNLNHDAMYWYRQDPGQGLRLIYYSQIVNDFQKGDIAEGYSVSREKKESFPLTVTSAQKNPTAFYLCASSITPRGTEAFFGQGTRLTVV.

There are many counts of this clonotype. The V and J genes are TRBV4-1 and TRBJ2-7; 15 bases agree with TRBD2. CDR1 is MGHRA, CDR2 YSYEKL, per germline. With V trimmed by 4 bases and J by 0 bases, 4 bases remained unmatched. This CDR3 has 17 residues. CDR3 coding DNA: TGCGCCAGCAGCCTCGGACTAGCGGGGGGGGCCTCCTACGAGCAGTACTTC. Amino acid sequence: CASSLGLAGGASYEQYF.

Ten or more counts support this clonotype. V usage is TRBV4-2 and J usage is TRBJ2-1; 9 bases match TRBD2. Germline V gene lookup returns CDR1 LGHNA and CDR2 YNFKEQ. V trimming: 3 bases; J trimming: 0 bases; junction bases outside the gene matches: 3. This CDR3 comprises 16 residues. CDR3 residues: CASSHYSGSSYNEQFF. In nucleotides, the CDR3 is TGTGCCAGCAGCCACTATAGCGGGAGCTCCTACAATGAGCAGTTCTTC.

This clonotype was recorded at least ten times. The chain uses TRBV20-1 and TRBJ1-2; a weak D match, TRBD1 (6 bases). Between the trimmed V and J ends, which lost 2 bases and 4 bases, there was a span of 11 bases. The V gene's germline CDR1 is DFQATT and CDR2 SNEGSKA (reference sequence). The length of the CDR3 is 13 residues. The CDR3 DNA is TGCAGTGCTAGACGGGACAATCGCTATGGCTACACCTTC. Amino acid sequence: CSARRDNRYGYTF.

In this sample, this clonotype turned up many times. This chain uses TRBV18 with TRBJ2-7; D is perhaps TRBD1 or TRBD2 (5 bases each). Germline V gene sequence: CDR1 KGHSH, CDR2 LQKENI. CDR3 size: 16 residues. Between the trimmed V and J ends, which lost 2 bases and 0 bases, there was a span of 14 bases. CDR3 in amino acids: CASSPKHGADSYEQYF. Here the CDR3 DNA reads TGTGCCAGCTCACCAAAGCACGGGGCTGACTCCTACGAGCAGTACTTC.

The chain joins TRBV5-4 to TRBJ2-7; 13 nucleotides align to TRBD2. There are 16 residues in the CDR3. The junction had 10 bases not matched to a gene; V was cut back by 5 bases and J by 5 bases. Germline CDR1 is SGHNT and CDR2 is YYREEE (reference sequence). The CDR3 coding sequence is TGTGCCAGCAGTAAGGGACTAGCGGGACGTCCGGACGAGCAGTACTTC. Protein: CASSKGLAGRPDEQYF.

This clonotype was recorded at least ten times. The rearrangement joins TRBV29-1 to TRBJ2-4; D ambiguous. The CDR3 extends over 17 amino acids. Deletions cut 0 bases from V and 1 base from J, with 16 bases between. Per the germline V gene, CDR1 is SQVTM and CDR2 is ANQGSEA. The CDR3 here is CSVEERTPTLAKNIQYF. In DNA, the CDR3 is TGCAGCGTTGAAGAACGTACACCGACCCTGGCCAAAAACATTCAGTACTTC.

In its sample, this clonotype was seen many times. The chain couples TRBV6-1 to TRBJ1-5, with D possibly being TRBD1 (6 bases). This CDR3 contains 16 residues. Trimming took 3 bases from V and 3 from J, leaving 15 bases between them. The V gene's germline CDR1 is MNHNS and CDR2 SASEGT. CDR3 DNA: TGTGCCAGCAGTGACAACAGGGTCCTTCCCAATCAGCCCCAGCATTTT. Protein sequence: CASSDNRVLPNQPQHF.

This clonotype was seen only a few times. The CDR3 is CASSPYGQGRNEQFF. DNA for the CDR3: TGTGCCAGCAGCCCGTACGGACAGGGACGGAATGAGCAGTTCTTC. The chain links TRBV7-6 to TRBJ2-1; 8 bases line up with TRBD1. The CDR3 totals 15 residues. The germline V gene encodes CDR1 SGHVS and CDR2 FNYEAQ. With 5 bases clipped from V and 7 bases from J, the junction kept 10 bases outside the gene matches.